This TCR beta chain was obtained from a study of vaccination and CD4 T cells after COVID-19. On the study more broadly: Each post-COVID sample was drawn after diagnosis, and the median interval was approximately 96 days (range 35 to 161). For control cultures, the treatment was a CEFX pool, an HIV-1 Nef pool, or no peptide.

Study conclusions and caveats: Counts of SARS-CoV-2-reactive clonotypes had a median that went from approximately 21 to 40, a nonsignificant change.

About this clonotype: Its specificity is not known.

Oncomine TCR Beta short-read sequencing was applied to DNA from cultured CD4+ T cells. Genomic DNA from cultured CD4+ T cells was extracted. TCRdb re-analysed the PCR reads in MiXCR, keeping a single row per CDR3 protein. The table has about 16,000 distinct CDR3 sequences, about 75% seen once; the top ten hold 9% to 10%. Described treatment: approximately nine-day PBMC culture with coronavirus spike peptide pools or control peptides (ViraFEST assay). The TCR originated in a human donor who received a COVID-19 vaccine. This specimen was CD4+ T cells from blood, cultured in vitro, taken after SARS-CoV-2 vaccination.

The CDR3 spells CASSLDRSYEQYF. The CDR3, as DNA: TGTGCCAGCAGCCTGGACAGATCCTACGAGCAGTACTTC. This rearrangement joins TRBV7-2 to TRBJ2-7; tentatively, D is TRBD1 (6 bases). Trimming removed 5 bases from V and 1 base from J, with 9 bases in between. Germline-derived CDR1 and CDR2 are SGHTA and FQGNSA. The CDR3 loop spans 13 amino acids.